A single sample is the source of the 15 T cell receptor beta chains below, sequenced in a study of T cells in localized non-small cell lung cancer. Sequencing was performed with immunoSEQ multiplex PCR; in TCRdb, only in-frame clones are kept and a portion is missing. This sample has roughly 30,000 clones, with roughly 90% found just once. Sequencing used peripheral blood mononuclear cells, obtained before any cancer treatment. These receptors were collected from a woman aged 35-75 years with stage III lung adenocarcinoma.

This clone has a single count. The chain combines TRBV11-2 with TRBJ1-2; TRBD1 is a possible D gene (6 bases). V dropped 5 bases and J dropped 6 bases, with 16 bases sitting between them. From germline, CDR1 is SGHAT and CDR2 FQNNGV. The CDR3 spans 14 residues. The CDR3 is CASSIDRGADGYTF. In DNA form, the CDR3 reads TGTGCCAGCAGCATCGATCGGGGGGCTGATGGCTACACCTTC.

Details on this clone: One end of the junction varies from germline; a read error may be responsible. The chain uses TRBV19 and TRBJ1-2; 7 bases are shared with TRBD1. The CDR3 totals 14 residues. Germline-derived CDR1 and CDR2 are LNHDA and SQIVND (reference sequence). CDR3 in DNA: TGTGCCAGTAGTATGGACAGGAATAACTATGGCTACATCTTC. Translation gives CASSMDRNNYGYIF.

The chain joins TRBV11-2 to TRBJ2-3, with no clear D. The V gene lost 3 bases and the J gene lost 0 bases, with 10 bases spanning the gap. The CDR3 is 15 residues long. The germline V gene has CDR1 SGHAT and CDR2 FQNNGV. In DNA form, the CDR3 reads TGTGCCAGCAGCTTTGGCGGAACTAGCACAGATACGCAGTATTTT. Residues: CASSFGGTSTDTQYF.

This chain joins TRBV6-1 and TRBJ2-5; TRBD1 agrees at 8 bases. The germline gives CDR1 MNHNS, CDR2 SASEGT. This CDR3 comprises 14 residues. Losses at the gene ends were 5 bases for V and 4 bases for J; bases not matched to a gene: 6. The CDR3 DNA follows: TGTGCCAGCAGTCGAGCCACAGGGGGAGAGACCCAGTACTTC. Its translation: CASSRATGGETQYF.

This chain uses TRBV7-3 with TRBJ1-1; no firm D call. V was pared by 4 bases and J by 0 bases, with 6 bases between. The CDR3 has 13 amino acids. CDR1 SGHTA and CDR2 FQGTGA come from the germline V gene. The CDR3 protein is CASSSYMNTEAFF. The CDR3 bases are TGTGCCAGCAGCTCCTACATGAACACTGAAGCTTTCTTT.

The chain is built from TRBV5-1 and TRBJ2-5; 10 bases agree with TRBD2. V lost 0 bases to trimming and J lost 5 bases; unmatched junction nucleotides: 4. The CDR3 is 15 residues long. Germline assignment: CDR1 SGHRS and CDR2 YFSETQ. The CDR3 bases are TGCGCCAGCAGCTTGGCTGGTAGCGGGAGGGAGACCCAGTACTTC. Translation gives CASSLAGSGRETQYF.

CDR3 nucleotides: TGTGCCAGTAGTACCAGGGCAGATACGCAGTATTTT. Residues: CASSTRADTQYF. The genes are TRBV19 and TRBJ2-3; D may be TRBD1 (5 bases). CDR1 is LNHDA, CDR2 SQIVND, per germline (reference sequence). CDR3 size: 12 residues. With 4 bases removed from V and 4 bases from J, the gap between germline ends came to 6 bases.

The chain combines TRBV6-5 with TRBJ1-6; D gene ambiguous. Between the trimmed V and J ends, which lost 4 bases and 0 bases, there was a span of 7 bases. Germline assignment: CDR1 MNHEY and CDR2 SVGAGI. The CDR3 loop spans 15 amino acids. In nucleotides, the CDR3 is TGTGCCAGCAGTTCAGTGAGCTCCTATAATTCACCCCTCCACTTT. It is translated as CASSSVSSYNSPLHF.

The V call is TRBV7-6, the J call TRBJ2-5; D is undetermined. Trimming took 1 base from V and 0 from J, leaving 6 bases between them. Germline V gene lookup returns CDR1 SGHVS and CDR2 FNYEAQ. This CDR3 comprises 14 residues. CDR3 loop: CASSLGRDQETQYF. CDR3 DNA: TGTGCCAGCAGCTTAGGACGGGACCAAGAGACCCAGTACTTC.

V usage is TRBV7-2 and J usage is TRBJ2-2, with a weak D call TRBD1 (6 bases). Germline V gene data show CDR1 as SGHTA and CDR2 as FQGNSA. Trimming left V 2 bases short and J 3 bases short, with 10 bases between. This CDR3 spans 15 amino acids. CDR3 in DNA: TGTGCCAGCAGCTTAAACCCAGGGGACACCGGGGAGCTGTTTTTT. It yields the protein CASSLNPGDTGELFF. Filled out from reference TRBV7-2 and TRBJ2-2, the complete variable domain reads GAGVSQSPSNKVTEKGKDVELRCDPISGHTALYWYRQSLGQGLEFLIYFQGNSAPDKSGLPSDRFSAERTGGSVSTLTIQRTQQEDSAVYLCASSLNPGDTGELFFGEGSRLTVL.

The rearrangement uses TRBV19 and TRBJ1-4; D remains ambiguous. The germline CDR1 and CDR2 sequences are LNHDA and SQIVND (reference sequence). The CDR3 consists of 16 residues. Trimming took off 7 bases at V and 4 bases at J, with 19 bases between the two ends. In DNA form, the CDR3 reads TGTGCCAGTAAGCGGGAAGACCTTCCCCTTAATGAAAAACTGTTTTTT. Amino acid sequence: CASKREDLPLNEKLFF.

The J gene is TRBJ1-1, the V gene TRBV6-5, with D possibly being TRBD1 (6 bases). The CDR3 totals 13 residues. Trimming stripped 6 bases from V and 6 bases from J, with 14 bases between. Germline V CDR1 and CDR2: MNHEY, SVGAGI. The CDR3 sequence: CASSRTGRSEAFF. The CDR3, as DNA: TGTGCCAGCAGCCGAACAGGGAGGTCTGAAGCTTTCTTT.

This sequence joins TRBV7-9 and TRBJ2-5; 7 bases agree with TRBD2. The CDR3 has 14 amino acids. The trim removed 4 bases at V and 4 bases at J, leaving 6 bases unmatched. Germline loops: CDR1 SEHNR, CDR2 FQNEAQ (reference sequence). DNA for the CDR3: TGTGCCAGCAGCTCCCCGGGGGGTCGAGAGACCCAGTACTTC. Its translation is CASSSPGGRETQYF.

This chain joins TRBV6-6 and TRBJ2-1, with TRBD2 matching over 13 bases. The CDR3 sequence is 16 residues long. J gave up 0 bases and V 6 bases, and 2 bases lay outside the gene matches. Germline CDR1 MNHNY, CDR2 SVGAGI (reference sequence). As DNA, the CDR3 is TGTGCCAGCAGAGGACTAGCGGGGGACTCCTACAATGAGCAGTTCTTC. Protein: CASRGLAGDSYNEQFF.

This clone has just one count. The gene calls are TRBV28 and TRBJ2-1; tentative D call: TRBD1 (6 bases). The CDR3 extends over 14 amino acids. Germline V gives CDR1 MDHEN, CDR2 SYDVKM. Trimming stripped 7 bases from V and 5 bases from J, with 15 bases between. The chain's CDR3 is CASTQGGGHNEQFF. Written as DNA, the CDR3 is TGTGCCAGCACCCAGGGTGGGGGCCACAATGAGCAGTTCTTC.